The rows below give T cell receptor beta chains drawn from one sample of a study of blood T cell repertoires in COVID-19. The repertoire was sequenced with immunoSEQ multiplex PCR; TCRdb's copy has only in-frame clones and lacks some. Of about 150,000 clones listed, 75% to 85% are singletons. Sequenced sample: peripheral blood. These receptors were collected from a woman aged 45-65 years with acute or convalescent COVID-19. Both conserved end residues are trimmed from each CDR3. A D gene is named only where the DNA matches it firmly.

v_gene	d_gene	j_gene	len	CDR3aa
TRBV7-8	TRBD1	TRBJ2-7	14	ASSQVRDRVLYEQY
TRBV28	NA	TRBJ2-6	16	ASTSAQGPTGGANVLT
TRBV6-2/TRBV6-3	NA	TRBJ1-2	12	ASSLGWGGYGYT
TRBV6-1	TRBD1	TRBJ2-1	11	ASSDRQGNEQF
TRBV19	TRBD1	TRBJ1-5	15	ASSSSTTDRGGQPQH
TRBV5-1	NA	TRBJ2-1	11	ASSSRGGNEQF
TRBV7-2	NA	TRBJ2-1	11	ASSAGQYNEQF
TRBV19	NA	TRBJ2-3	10	ASSIAGGDKY
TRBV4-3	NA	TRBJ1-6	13	ASSQVPGGNSPLH
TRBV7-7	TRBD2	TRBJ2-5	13	ASSPSGGSQETQY
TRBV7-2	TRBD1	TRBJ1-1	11	ASNLNRGTEAF
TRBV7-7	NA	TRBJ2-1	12	ASSLGWGDNEQF
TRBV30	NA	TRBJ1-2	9	AWAANYGYT
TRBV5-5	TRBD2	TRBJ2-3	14	ASSSDPGLATDTQY
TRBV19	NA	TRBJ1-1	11	ASSTGVNTEAF
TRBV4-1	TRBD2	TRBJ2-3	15	ASSQELVAGFTDTQY
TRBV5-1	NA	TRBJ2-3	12	ASSLGTRADTQY
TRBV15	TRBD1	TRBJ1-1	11	ATSTSGGIEAF
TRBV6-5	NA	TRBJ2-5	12	ASSQQVLQETQY
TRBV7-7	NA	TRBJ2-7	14	ASSWGPGAALKEQY
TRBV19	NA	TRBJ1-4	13	ASNPRGTFNEKLF
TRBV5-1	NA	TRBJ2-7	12	ASRSGSNPYEQY
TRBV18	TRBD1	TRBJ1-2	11	ASSDRVGYGYT
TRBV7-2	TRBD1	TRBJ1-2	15	ASSLAFTGTANYGYT
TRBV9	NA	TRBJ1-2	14	ASSAEMGQRDDGYT
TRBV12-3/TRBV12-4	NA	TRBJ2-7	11	ASSSGGLGEQY
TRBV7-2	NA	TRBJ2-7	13	ASSLEGLAYYEQY
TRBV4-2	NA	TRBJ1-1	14	ASSRSWTETNTEAF
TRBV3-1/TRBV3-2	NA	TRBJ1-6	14	ASSQDPRSYNSPLH
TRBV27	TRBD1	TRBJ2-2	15	ASRSFPGTGPIGELF
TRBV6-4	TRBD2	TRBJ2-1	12	ASRRLAGGNEQF
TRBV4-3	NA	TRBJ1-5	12	ASSQAEGLGPQH
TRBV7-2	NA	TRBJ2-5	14	ASSPGRTSFQETQY
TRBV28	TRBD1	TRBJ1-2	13	ASSLGTGGGYGYT
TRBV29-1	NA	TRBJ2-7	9	SVARDYEQY
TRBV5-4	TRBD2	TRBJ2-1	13	ASSSSGGSYNEQF
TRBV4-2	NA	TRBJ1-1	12	ASSQSGGSTEAF
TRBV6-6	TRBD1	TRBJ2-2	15	ASSRTGTGVTTGELF
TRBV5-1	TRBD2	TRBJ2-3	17	ASSLPQSLAGASTDTQY
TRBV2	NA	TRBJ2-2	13	ASSGSQGMTGELF
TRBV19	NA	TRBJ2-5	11	ASSILGQETQY
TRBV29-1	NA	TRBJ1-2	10	SVESQGDGYT
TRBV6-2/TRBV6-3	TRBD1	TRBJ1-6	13	ASSLNDRASSPLH
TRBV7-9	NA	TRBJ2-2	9	ASSGSGELF
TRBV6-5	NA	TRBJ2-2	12	ASRILGQVGELF
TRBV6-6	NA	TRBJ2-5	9	ASSSKETQY
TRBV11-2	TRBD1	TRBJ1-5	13	ASSLDNRGNQPQH
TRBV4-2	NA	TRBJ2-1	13	ASSQGQSSYNEQF
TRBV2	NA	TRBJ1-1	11	ASGGGQNTEAF
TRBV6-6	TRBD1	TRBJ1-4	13	ASSNSGTGWEKLF
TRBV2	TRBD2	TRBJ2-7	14	ASSVVAGDPRYEQY
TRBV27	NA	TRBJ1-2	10	ASYDAAGGYT
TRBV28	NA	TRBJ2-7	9	ASSLTYEQY
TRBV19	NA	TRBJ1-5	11	ASSPRINQPQH
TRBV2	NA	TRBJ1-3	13	ASMEDFDYGNTIY
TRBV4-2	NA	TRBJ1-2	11	ASSQAGIYGYT
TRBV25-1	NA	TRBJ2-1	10	ASSPGDNEQF